What follows are 22 T cell receptor beta chains derived from one specimen sequenced in a study of shared clonotypes between healthy human individuals (dated by TCRdb to about 2020). Library construction relied on the immunoSEQ multiplex PCR assay. TCRdb took over this immuneACCESS table, retaining in-frame rearrangements with V and J assigned. Such tables are incomplete; in checked studies, under half of the missing clones stem from an unresolved V gene, and the remainder is unexplained. The sample records roughly 1,100,000 clones, about three quarters of which are singletons. Jointly, the top ten make up roughly 1.4% of the sample. The sample comprised memory CD4+ T cells sorted from blood. Interpreted using the paper, the cell subset or site label stands for: CD45RA-negative fraction. These receptors originate from a man aged 18 to 29 in good health.

The V gene is TRBV5-6, the J gene TRBJ1-6, with 8 bases aligning to TRBD1. Germline V lookup: CDR1 SGHDT, CDR2 YYEEEE. Trimming at V came to 4 bases and at J to 7 bases, leaving 7 bases not matched to a gene. This CDR3 spans 15 amino acids. CDR3 in amino acids: CASSQRTGKNSPLHF. The CDR3 DNA sequence: TGTGCCAGCAGCCAAAGGACAGGGAAGAATTCACCCCTCCACTTT.

The chain links TRBV18 to TRBJ2-1; TRBD2 might be the D (5 bases). This CDR3 has 15 residues. Germline V gene data show CDR1 as KGHSH and CDR2 as LQKENI. The V end was cut by 1 base, the J end by 5 bases, with 12 bases between. This CDR3 reads CASSPLGEIDNEQFF. The CDR3 nucleotides read TGTGCCAGCTCACCACTCGGGGAAATTGACAATGAGCAGTTCTTC.

V and J are TRBV5-4 and TRBJ2-6; weak D call: TRBD1 (5 bases). CDR1 and CDR2 (germline): SGHNT, YYREEE (reference sequence). Trimming took 1 base from V and 0 from J, leaving 11 bases between them. The CDR3 is made up of 17 amino acids. CDR3 sequence: CASSLKWGRSGANVLTF. As DNA, the CDR3 is TGTGCCAGCAGCTTGAAGTGGGGCCGCTCTGGGGCCAACGTCCTGACTTTC.

The chain couples TRBV6-6 to TRBJ2-5, with D perhaps matching TRBD1 or TRBD2 (5 bases each). The V end was cut by 2 bases, the J end by 8 bases, with 15 bases between. Germline lookup yields CDR1 MNHNY and CDR2 SVGAGI (reference sequence). The CDR3 is made up of 14 amino acids. The DNA of the CDR3 is TGTGCCAGCAGTTACCCCGGGACGGGTGGAACCCAGTACTTC. Its translation is CASSYPGTGGTQYF.

The rearrangement joins TRBV27 to TRBJ1-6, with 9 bases identical to TRBD1. The ends lost 8 bases at V and 4 bases at J; junction bases unmatched: 15. Per germline, CDR1 MNHEY and CDR2 SMNVEV (reference sequence). The CDR3 runs to 18 residues. DNA of the CDR3: TGTGCCAGCGGGGGGACTGGACAGGGGAGGGATTATAATTCACCCCTCCACTTT. Amino acid sequence: CASGGTGQGRDYNSPLHF.

This clone was counted a few times. V is TRBV5-6 and J is TRBJ2-5; a possible D gene is TRBD2 (6 bases). Trimming stripped 0 bases from V and 0 bases from J, with 9 bases between. Germline CDR1 is SGHDT and CDR2 is YYEEEE. This CDR3 has 15 residues. In nucleotides, the CDR3 is TGTGCCAGCAGCTTGGGGCGGGGCCACCAAGAGACCCAGTACTTC. It yields the protein CASSLGRGHQETQYF.

J is TRBJ1-5 and V is TRBV10-3; D not resolved. This CDR3 is built from 13 residues. Germline V gene lookup returns CDR1 ENHRY and CDR2 SYGVKD. The V end lost 6 bases, the J end lost 4 bases, and 10 bases lay between the germline ends. The CDR3 loop is CAIRLGDNQPQHF. CDR3 sequence (DNA): TGTGCCATCAGATTAGGAGATAATCAGCCCCAGCATTTT.

The chain recombines TRBV2 with TRBJ1-2; possibly TRBD1 for D (6 bases). Germline V gives CDR1 SNHLY, CDR2 FYNNEI. The CDR3 has 14 residues. V was cut by 5 bases and J by 5 bases, with 15 bases left in between. Written as DNA, the CDR3 is TGTGCCAGCAGTCAATTACAGGGCCCGTATGGCTACACCTTC. Protein: CASSQLQGPYGYTF.

This clone was picked up many times. V gene TRBV5-1 combines with J gene TRBJ2-2; the D gene is possibly TRBD1 (7 bases). Germline-derived CDR1 and CDR2 are SGHRS and YFSETQ. The CDR3 contains 14 residues. The V gene lost 4 bases and the J gene lost 6 bases, with 13 bases spanning the gap. CDR3 nucleotide sequence: TGCGCCAGCAGCGCGGGACAGAAGTCCGGGGAGCTGTTTTTT. It codes for CASSAGQKSGELFF.

The chain joins TRBV5-6 to TRBJ2-4; D is possibly TRBD2 (6 bases). The V end lost 5 bases, the J end lost 3 bases, and 15 bases lay between the germline ends. The CDR3 sequence is 15 residues long. The germline V gene has CDR1 SGHDT and CDR2 YYEEEE. The CDR3, as DNA: TGTGCCAGCAGTGATACTCCGGGACTCAAAAACATTCAGTACTTC. Its translation is CASSDTPGLKNIQYF. The whole variable domain, filled in from reference TRBV5-6 and TRBJ2-4, reads DAGVTQSPTHLIKTRGQQVTLRCSPKSGHDTVSWYQQALGQGPQFIFQYYEEEERQRGNFPDRFSGHQFPNYSSELNVNALLLGDSALYLCASSDTPGLKNIQYFGAGTRLSVL.

The chain joins TRBV5-1 to TRBJ1-2; D possibly corresponds to TRBD1 (6 bases). Germline assignment: CDR1 SGHRS and CDR2 YFSETQ. The CDR3 sequence is 15 residues long. V lost 0 bases and J lost 10, with 19 bases in between. CDR3 in DNA: TGCGCCAGCAGCTTGGAAATTGCAGGGGTAGTCGCCTACACCTTC. This sequence encodes CASSLEIAGVVAYTF.

The rearrangement links TRBV19 to TRBJ2-7; TRBD1 matches 9 bases. Germline-derived CDR1 and CDR2 are LNHDA and SQIVND (reference sequence). The CDR3 length is 13 residues. V gave up 6 bases and J gave up 4 bases; unmatched junction bases: 4. CDR3 bases: TGTGCCAGTAGAGGGACAGGGTCTTACGAGCAGTACTTC. Protein product: CASRGTGSYEQYF.

As regards this clone: This CDR3 is also generated by other DNA sequences in the sample. The V call is TRBV9, the J call TRBJ2-7; possible D gene TRBD1, 5 bases. The CDR3 sequence is 15 residues long. Trimming stripped 0 bases from V and 4 bases from J, with 14 bases between. The V gene's germline CDR1 is SGDLS and CDR2 YYNGEE. CDR3 nucleotide sequence: TGTGCCAGCAGCGTAGGTTTTCAGGGCCGGTACGAGCAGTACTTC. Amino acids: CASSVGFQGRYEQYF.

In its sample, this clone was seen once. This chain links TRBV5-4 with TRBJ2-3, with D possibly TRBD2 on 6 matching bases. The ends were cut back, 0 bases at V and 0 bases at J, with 14 bases in the middle. From germline, CDR1 is SGHNT and CDR2 YYREEE (reference sequence). This CDR3 comprises 17 residues. DNA for the CDR3: TGTGCCAGCAGCTTGGGGGGTAGCGGTGCTAGCACAGATACGCAGTATTTT. It codes for CASSLGGSGASTDTQYF.

The chain recombines TRBV5-1 with TRBJ2-2; the match to TRBD1 covers 7 bases. V was clipped by 3 bases and J by 6 bases; unmatched bases: 8. Germline CDR1 reads SGHRS; CDR2 reads YFSETQ. The CDR3 is 15 amino acids. For the CDR3, the DNA is TGCGCCAGCAGCTCACCGGACAGGATTCCCGGGGAGCTGTTTTTT. Its translation: CASSSPDRIPGELFF.

This clone was seen only a few times. The chain carries TRBV14 and TRBJ2-3; the match to TRBD2 covers 9 bases. The trim removed 4 bases at V and 6 bases at J, leaving 14 bases unmatched. The CDR3 runs 17 residues. Germline V lookup: CDR1 SGHDN, CDR2 FVKESK. The CDR3 reads CASSPTLGGRVSDTQYF. CDR3 bases: TGTGCCAGCAGCCCAACCCTAGGCGGGAGGGTTTCGGATACGCAGTATTTT.

This chain links TRBV5-1 with TRBJ2-3; 11 bases are a match to TRBD2. Per germline, CDR1 SGHRS and CDR2 YFSETQ. This CDR3 spans 15 amino acids. V was pared by 4 bases and J by 5 bases, with 6 bases of the junction left unmatched. The CDR3 coding sequence is TGCGCCAGCAGCCTTAGCGGGGGGGATGTAGATACGCAGTATTTT. Translation gives CASSLSGGDVDTQYF.

This clone came up many times. The chain combines TRBV7-9 with TRBJ2-1; 8 nucleotides agree with TRBD1. The CDR3 consists of 14 residues. Germline-derived CDR1 and CDR2 are SEHNR and FQNEAQ (reference sequence). The junction had 10 bases not matched to a gene; V was cut back by 6 bases and J by 9 bases. Here the CDR3 DNA reads TGTGCCAGCAGAACGCATTCAGGGGGCGGTGAGCAGTTCTTC. It is translated as CASRTHSGGGEQFF.

The genes are TRBV18 and TRBJ2-7, with D possibly TRBD1 on 6 matching bases. With 4 bases removed from V and 5 bases from J, the gap between germline ends came to 15 bases. The CDR3 loop spans 14 amino acids. Per the germline V gene, CDR1 is KGHSH and CDR2 is LQKENI. DNA for the CDR3: TGTGCCAGCTCACAAAACAGGGCTCGCGACGAGCAGTACTTC. Translation gives CASSQNRARDEQYF.

The rearrangement links TRBV7-8 to TRBJ1-6; D ambiguous. Germline assignment: CDR1 SGHVS and CDR2 FQNEAQ. This CDR3 has 16 amino acids. Trimming shortened V by 3 bases and J by 9 bases, and 18 bases separated the two germline ends. CDR3 amino acids: CASSFLSRMGISPLHF. For the CDR3, the DNA is TGTGCCAGCAGCTTTTTGTCTCGAATGGGCATTTCACCCCTCCACTTT.

CDR3 sequence (DNA): TGCGCCAGCAGACTAGGACAGGGACAAGAGACCCAGTACTTC. Its protein is CASRLGQGQETQYF. The chain joins TRBV5-1 to TRBJ2-5; 8 bases fit TRBD1. This CDR3 is 14 amino acids long. After removal of 5 bases from V and 2 bases from J, the junction contained 5 bases not matched to a gene. Germline loops: CDR1 SGHRS, CDR2 YFSETQ.

The J gene is TRBJ1-4, the V gene TRBV6-1, with D hard to call. The CDR3 runs 16 residues. V was shortened by 3 bases and J by 3 bases, with 14 bases between the two germline ends. Germline assignment: CDR1 MNHNS and CDR2 SASEGT. CDR3 residues: CASSDIHLYPNEKLFF. As DNA, the CDR3 is TGTGCCAGCAGTGATATTCATCTCTATCCTAATGAAAAACTGTTTTTT.